This T cell receptor (beta chain) appears in the sequencing data of a study of Ad26.COV2.S vaccination and SARS-CoV-2 variants. Study background: In the study, Ad26.COV2.S was injected intramuscularly once, or twice 56 days apart. Study-wide findings and caveats: Similar non-spike TCR breadth was seen in vaccine and placebo recipients.

A remark on this clone: Its antigen is not known.

Trimming stripped 0 bases from V and 9 bases from J, with 7 bases between. Looked up from germline, CDR1 is SGHNT and CDR2 is YYREEE (reference sequence). The CDR3 loop spans 12 amino acids. Treatment reported: around 19 received Ad26.COV2.S at low or high dose, single or two shots; roughly five received placebo; per-sample allocation not given. Specimen acquisition occurred on day 63 following the initial vaccine or placebo injection. Produced via immunoSEQ multiplex PCR; TCRdb's table is partial and in-frame only. Of 350,000 to 450,000 clones listed, 80% to 90% are singletons. The source is a person aged 18-60 years who received the Ad26.COV2.S COVID-19 vaccine or a placebo. The source was peripheral blood, collected in a trial of Ad26.COV2.S vaccine versus placebo. The rearrangement links TRBV5-4 to TRBJ2-1; D call uncertain. The CDR3 nucleotides are TGTGCCAGCAGCTTGGGCAGTAGTGAGCAGTTCTTC. Residues: CASSLGSSEQFF.